Here is one TCR beta chain with its context. What it recognizes is unknown. The V gene lost 1 base and the J gene lost 7 bases, with 5 bases spanning the gap. The CDR3 has 12 residues. Looked up from germline, CDR1 is SGHNT and CDR2 is YYREEE (reference sequence). From the reads, TCRdb called clonotypes with MiXCR, one entry per CDR3 protein. Here the sample spans some 350,000 distinct CDR3 sequences, just under 30% being singletons. This sample was taken from a study of T cell repertoires in cytomegalovirus infection. In the study overall: Shared public TCR beta signatures pointed to both CMV infection and a matching HLA type.

This clonotype originated in a human donor in good health (CMV status not recorded). Some clones in this sample may be carry-over from other donors' samples. The rearrangement links TRBV5-4 to TRBJ2-2, with D hard to call. Sequencing used cultured PBMCs, obtained from culture after CMV antigen stimulation. The CDR3 region has the DNA TGTGCCAGCAGCTTGTGGGGCGGGGAGCTGTTTTTT. Its protein product is CASSLWGGELFF.